This T cell receptor (beta chain) was identified during a study of technical replicates of blood from a handful of donors. The method was immunoSEQ multiplex PCR; TCRdb's version includes in-frame clones alone and lacks a portion of them. The table lists around 50,000 clones, about 94% of them singletons. V dropped 3 bases and J dropped 5 bases, with 13 bases sitting between them. This CDR3 has 14 amino acids. Germline CDR1 reads LNHDA; CDR2 reads SQIVND (reference sequence). The sample consisted of PBMCs. This chain uses TRBV19 with TRBJ2-5; maybe TRBD2 (6 bases). This receptor was obtained from a human donor in good health. Some clones in this sample may be carry-over from other donors' samples. Here the CDR3 DNA reads TGTGCCAGTAGTATCACGGGAGTACGTGAGACCCAGTACTTC. Its protein product is CASSITGVRETQYF. Full variable domain (remainder filled in from reference TRBV19 and TRBJ2-5): DGGITQSPKYLFRKEGQNVTLSCEQNLNHDAMYWYRQDPGQGLRLIYYSQIVNDFQKGDIAEGYSVSREKKESFPLTVTSAQKNPTAFYLCASSITGVRETQYFGPGTRLLVL.